The 31 T cell receptor beta chains below all came from one sample that was sequenced in a study of blood T cell repertoires in COVID-19. Clones were read by immunoSEQ multiplex PCR, and TCRdb kept only the in-frame ones, dropping some. Altogether fewer than 250,000 clones are present, roughly 85% being singletons, with the ten largest covering around 4%. The material sequenced was PBMCs or T cells enriched from blood (not recorded which). The receptors come from a woman aged 40 to 49 with acute COVID-19.

This chain joins TRBV11-2 and TRBJ2-2, with TRBD1 matching 8 bases. V shed 4 bases and J 5 bases; nucleotides not matched to a gene: 9. Germline CDR1 is SGHAT and CDR2 is FQNNGV. This CDR3 has 16 amino acids. CDR3: CASSSRTGMWTGELFF. Here the CDR3 DNA reads TGTGCCAGCAGCTCTAGGACAGGGATGTGGACCGGGGAGCTGTTTTTT.

V is TRBV25-1 and J is TRBJ1-2; 10 bases are a match to TRBD1. The germline gives CDR1 MGHDK, CDR2 SYGVNS. The V gene end was trimmed by 8 bases and the J gene end by 6 bases; junction bases not matched to a gene: 3. The CDR3 spans 12 residues. The CDR3 DNA sequence: TGTGCCAGCCGGGACAGGGGTGATGGCTACACCTTC. Protein product: CASRDRGDGYTF.

J is TRBJ2-7 and V is TRBV6-2 or TRBV6-3; 9 bases are shared with TRBD2. This CDR3 has 11 amino acids. V dropped 6 bases and J dropped 9; count of bases not matched to a gene: 3. Germline assignment: CDR1 MNHEY and CDR2 SVGEGT. The chain's CDR3 is CASSGLAWQYF. DNA of the CDR3: TGTGCCAGCAGCGGACTAGCGTGGCAGTACTTC.

The genes are TRBV11-3 and TRBJ1-1; D remains ambiguous. CDR1 is SGHNT and CDR2 is YENEEA in the germline V gene. This CDR3 region has 14 residues. The V end was cut by 0 bases, the J end by 0 bases, with 5 bases between. CDR3 nucleotide sequence: TGTGCCAGCAGCTTAGAGAACTTGAACACTGAAGCTTTCTTT. Translated, it gives CASSLENLNTEAFF.

The rearrangement joins TRBV5-1 to TRBJ2-1; D perhaps matches TRBD1 (6 bases). The CDR3 totals 14 residues. V was clipped by 3 bases and J by 2 bases, with 9 bases between them. CDR1 and CDR2 from the germline V gene are SGHRS and YFSETQ. Here the CDR3 DNA reads TGCGCCAGCAGCTCGGCAGGGGCCTACAATGAGCAGTTCTTC. Translation gives CASSSAGAYNEQFF. Variable domain in full (rest from reference TRBV5-1 and TRBJ2-1): KAGVTQTPRYLIKTRGQQVTLSCSPISGHRSVSWYQQTPGQGLQFLFEYFSETQRNKGNFPGRFSGRQFSNSRSEMNVSTLELGDSALYLCASSSAGAYNEQFFGPGTRLTVL.

The chain uses TRBV7-2 and TRBJ2-7, with 15 positions matching TRBD2. From germline, CDR1 is SGHTA and CDR2 FQGNSA. V was clipped by 5 bases and J by 3 bases; unmatched bases: 5. This CDR3 is 16 amino acids long. CDR3 DNA sequence: TGTGCCAGCAGCCCCGGGACTAGCGGGAGGAACTACGAGCAGTACTTC. Translating gives CASSPGTSGRNYEQYF.

The J gene is TRBJ2-3, the V gene TRBV5-1; D possibly corresponds to TRBD2 (6 bases). Trimming took 4 bases from V and 6 from J, leaving 18 bases between them. Germline V gives CDR1 SGHRS, CDR2 YFSETQ. CDR3 length: 15 amino acids. CDR3 residues: CASSGPGTPGDTQYF. For the CDR3, the DNA is TGCGCCAGCAGCGGCCCAGGGACTCCGGGGGATACGCAGTATTTT.

The sample holds one count of this clone. The chain employs TRBV10-3 and TRBJ2-5, with TRBD1 identical over 9 bases. V shed 6 bases, J shed 6 bases, and the junction held 8 bases outside the gene matches. The CDR3 has 14 amino acids. Germline V CDR1 and CDR2: ENHRY, SYGVKD. The CDR3 reads CAISPGQGVQTQYF. In DNA form, the CDR3 reads TGTGCCATCAGCCCGGGACAGGGTGTACAGACCCAGTACTTC.

The chain joins TRBV28 to TRBJ2-2, with 7 nucleotides matching TRBD1. This CDR3 spans 16 amino acids. Trimming took 3 bases from V and 6 from J; bases not matched to a gene: 10. The germline gives CDR1 MDHEN, CDR2 SYDVKM. The CDR3 reads CASSLWQGVDAGELFF. CDR3 nucleotides: TGTGCCAGCAGTTTGTGGCAGGGGGTAGACGCCGGGGAGCTGTTTTTT.

The rearrangement joins TRBV28 to TRBJ2-6, with D uncertain. Looked up from germline, CDR1 is MDHEN and CDR2 is SYDVKM. The CDR3 is 15 amino acids. Trimming pared 5 bases from V and 0 bases from J, leaving 8 bases between. CDR3 sequence: CASSIHRSGANVLTF. CDR3 coding DNA: TGTGCCAGCAGTATACACCGCTCTGGGGCCAACGTCCTGACTTTC. The full variable domain, with the rest looked up from reference TRBV28 and TRBJ2-6, is DVKVTQSSRYLVKRTGEKVFLECVQDMDHENMFWYRQDPGLGLRLIYFSYDVKMKEKGDIPEGYSVSREKKERFSLILESASTNQTSMYLCASSIHRSGANVLTFGAGSRLTVL.

V usage is TRBV6-5 and J usage is TRBJ2-1, with 10 positions matching TRBD2. Per the germline V gene, CDR1 is MNHEY and CDR2 is SVGAGI. V dropped 2 bases and J dropped 8; count of bases not matched to a gene: 6. The CDR3 consists of 15 residues. CDR3 coding DNA: TGTGCCAGCAGTTACCCGTCTAGCGGGAGCTATGAGCAGTTCTTC. Translated: CASSYPSSGSYEQFF.

CDR3 amino acids: CASSSGTGEDYGYTF. The CDR3 DNA follows: TGTGCCAGCAGCTCGGGGACAGGGGAGGACTATGGCTACACCTTC. The V and J genes are TRBV7-9 and TRBJ1-2, with 10 nucleotides matching TRBD1. V lost 4 bases, J lost 3 bases, and 5 bases stayed unmatched. The CDR3 totals 15 residues. Germline values: CDR1 SEHNR, CDR2 FQNEAQ (reference sequence).

V usage is TRBV5-6 and J usage is TRBJ2-7; D possibly corresponds to TRBD2 (6 bases). The ends were cut back, 7 bases at V and 4 bases at J, with 15 bases in the middle. There are 13 residues in the CDR3. Germline loops: CDR1 SGHDT, CDR2 YYEEEE. The CDR3 reads CASSPGTPYEQYF. The CDR3, as DNA: TGTGCCAGCTCCCCCGGGACTCCTTACGAGCAGTACTTC.

The V call is TRBV5-1, the J call TRBJ2-5; 7 bases are a match to TRBD2. J lost 6 bases, V lost 2 bases, and 7 bases had no gene match. CDR3 length equals 14 residues. The germline gives CDR1 SGHRS, CDR2 YFSETQ. CDR3 coding DNA: TGCGCCAGCAGCTTCGGGACTACTAGTCAGACCCAGTACTTC. Residues: CASSFGTTSQTQYF.

The chain is built from TRBV19 and TRBJ2-7; TRBD1 aligns across 7 bases. This CDR3 spans 15 amino acids. Germline CDR1 is LNHDA and CDR2 is SQIVND (reference sequence). Germline trimming cut 4 bases from V and 2 bases from J; bases unmatched to any gene: 8. The chain's CDR3 is CASSTRDSSAYEQYF. In DNA, the CDR3 is TGTGCCAGTAGTACCCGGGACAGCTCAGCCTACGAGCAGTACTTC.

The rearrangement links TRBV11-2 to TRBJ1-2, with D possibly being TRBD1 (6 bases). The V end was cut by 0 bases, the J end by 8 bases, with 16 bases between. CDR1 is SGHAT and CDR2 is FQNNGV in the germline V gene. The CDR3 length is 15 residues. Here the CDR3 DNA reads TGTGCCAGCAGCTTAGAAGGGACACCTCCTTTCGGCTACACCTTC. Its protein product is CASSLEGTPPFGYTF.

The genes are TRBV5-1 and TRBJ2-3, with TRBD1 as a possible D gene (6 bases). CDR1 SGHRS and CDR2 YFSETQ come from the germline V gene. This CDR3 comprises 14 residues. The V and J ends lost 2 bases and 2 bases respectively, with 9 bases between them. CDR3 amino acids: CASSFQGHTDTQYF. CDR3 DNA: TGCGCCAGCAGCTTCCAGGGGCACACAGATACGCAGTATTTT.

The genes are TRBV19 and TRBJ1-5; 8 bases align to TRBD1. The CDR3 sequence is 16 residues long. The V segment lost 2 bases and the J segment 3 bases; nucleotides outside the gene matches: 6. CDR1 and CDR2 (germline): LNHDA, SQIVND (reference sequence). As DNA, the CDR3 is TGTGCCAGTAGTATACCCAGGGGGCAGTTCAATCAGCCCCAGCATTTT. Translated: CASSIPRGQFNQPQHF.

This clone has a handful of counts. This chain joins TRBV6-5 and TRBJ1-6, with 7 bases fitting TRBD1. V was pared by 7 bases and J by 6 bases, with 9 bases of the junction left unmatched. Germline V gene sequence: CDR1 MNHEY, CDR2 SVGAGI. The CDR3 is 15 amino acids. Here the CDR3 DNA reads TGTGCCAGCACTAAAGACAGGGCTGGTAATTCACCCCTCCACTTT. Translation: CASTKDRAGNSPLHF.

The V gene is TRBV5-1, the J gene TRBJ2-1; TRBD2 aligns across 9 bases. V lost 5 bases to trimming and J lost 7 bases; unmatched junction nucleotides: 13. This CDR3 contains 16 residues. Germline V gene data show CDR1 as SGHRS and CDR2 as YFSETQ. CDR3 sequence (DNA): TGCGCCAGCAGGGTGACTAGCGGATGGGGGTGGAATGAGCAGTTCTTC. Translating gives CASRVTSGWGWNEQFF.

This rearrangement joins TRBV10-3 to TRBJ1-2; D is ambiguous. Trimming removed 4 bases at V and 0 bases at J, with 12 bases between. This CDR3 contains 15 residues. The germline gives CDR1 ENHRY, CDR2 SYGVKD. The CDR3 region has the DNA TGTGCCATCAGTGGGACTGCCTTGCCTAACTATGGCTACACCTTC. As protein: CAISGTALPNYGYTF.

This clone was seen a few times. This chain links TRBV5-5 with TRBJ2-7, with a possible D match to TRBD2 (6 bases). The V end lost 3 bases, the J end lost 0 bases, and 7 bases lay between the germline ends. The CDR3 totals 13 residues. Per the germline V gene, CDR1 is SGHKS and CDR2 is YYEKEE (reference sequence). The CDR3 sequence is CASSWGGSYEQYF. Written as DNA, the CDR3 is TGTGCCAGCAGCTGGGGAGGCTCCTACGAGCAGTACTTC.

This clone was observed a few times. The rearrangement joins TRBV5-1 to TRBJ2-2, with D perhaps matching TRBD2 (6 bases). V lost 0 bases, J lost 6 bases, and 12 bases lay in between. Germline V gene data show CDR1 as SGHRS and CDR2 as YFSETQ. The CDR3 contains 15 residues. The CDR3 bases are TGCGCCAGCAGCTTGGAACGGGGGTCCCCCGGGGAGCTGTTTTTT. Its protein product is CASSLERGSPGELFF.

CDR3 sequence reads: CATSEGADYGYTF. CDR3 in DNA: TGTGCCACCAGTGAGGGGGCAGACTATGGCTACACCTTC. The rearrangement links TRBV24-1 to TRBJ1-2; maybe TRBD1 (6 bases). The V gene's germline CDR1 is KGHDR and CDR2 SFDVKD. The CDR3 length is 13 residues. V lost 4 bases and J 3 bases, leaving 8 bases between the germline ends.

The V call is TRBV29-1, the J call TRBJ2-1, with 7 bases aligning to TRBD2. CDR1 and CDR2 (germline): SQVTM, ANQGSEA. CDR3 length equals 14 residues. J gave up 3 bases and V 6 bases, and 8 bases lay outside the gene matches. The CDR3 nucleotides read TGCAGCGTAGCCGGGACTACTGTCTACAATGAGCAGTTCTTC. Protein sequence: CSVAGTTVYNEQFF.

This rearrangement joins TRBV7-9 to TRBJ2-7, with 8 bases fitting TRBD1. CDR3 length: 16 residues. V shed 5 bases, J shed 2 bases, and the junction held 11 bases outside the gene matches. From germline, CDR1 is SEHNR and CDR2 FQNEAQ (reference sequence). In DNA, the CDR3 is TGTGCCAGCAGCCCGCCTAAGGACAGGGCCGCCTACGAGCAGTACTTC. Translating it yields CASSPPKDRAAYEQYF. Combining the CDR3 with reference TRBV7-9 and TRBJ2-7 gives the whole variable domain DTGVSQNPRHKITKRGQNVTFRCDPISEHNRLYWYRQTLGQGPEFLTYFQNEAQLEKSRLLSDRFSAERPKGSFSTLEIQRTEQGDSAMYLCASSPPKDRAAYEQYFGPGTRLTVT.

The chain recombines TRBV7-8 with TRBJ2-3; 8 nucleotides line up with TRBD2. The CDR3 is 18 residues long. The germline V gene encodes CDR1 SGHVS and CDR2 FQNEAQ. Trimming at V came to 5 bases and at J to 0 bases, leaving 13 bases not matched to a gene. In DNA form, the CDR3 reads TGTGCCAGCAGCCGAGGCACTAGCGGAGGGACTAGCACAGATACGCAGTATTTT. Translating gives CASSRGTSGGTSTDTQYF.

The chain joins TRBV7-3 to TRBJ1-5; tentatively, D is TRBD1 (5 bases). The germline V and J ends were trimmed by 5 bases and 2 bases, with 16 bases remaining between them. The CDR3 consists of 16 residues. Germline values: CDR1 SGHTA, CDR2 FQGTGA. The CDR3 coding sequence is TGTGCCAGCAGCCCGTCGGGGGGAAAAGGCAATCAGCCCCAGCATTTT. Translation gives CASSPSGGKGNQPQHF.

CDR3 amino acids: CASTKGSKDTQYF. Here the CDR3 DNA reads TGTGCCAGCACAAAGGGGTCCAAAGATACGCAGTATTTT. This chain joins TRBV28 and TRBJ2-3; tentative D call: TRBD1 (5 bases). CDR3 size: 13 residues. Trimming shortened V by 7 bases and J by 5 bases, and 13 bases separated the two germline ends. CDR1 is MDHEN and CDR2 is SYDVKM in the germline V gene.

The V call is TRBV28, the J call TRBJ2-3; 7 bases align to TRBD2. V trimming: 0 bases; J trimming: 7 bases; junction bases outside the gene matches: 13. Germline V gene data show CDR1 as MDHEN and CDR2 as SYDVKM. The CDR3 spans 17 residues. The CDR3 protein is CASSLWVAGVVGNTQYF. Here the CDR3 DNA reads TGTGCCAGCAGTTTATGGGTGGCGGGAGTCGTAGGGAATACGCAGTATTTT.

The genes are TRBV14 and TRBJ2-7; 11 bases are shared with TRBD2. This CDR3 has 16 amino acids. The trim removed 4 bases at V and 4 bases at J, leaving 9 bases unmatched. Germline CDR1 reads SGHDN; CDR2 reads FVKESK. CDR3 loop: CASSPGGSSGRYEQYF. CDR3 nucleotide sequence: TGTGCCAGCAGCCCAGGCGGGTCTAGCGGGAGGTACGAGCAGTACTTC.